The following is a T cell receptor (beta chain) sequence with its context. Repertoires were generated with immunoSEQ multiplex PCR, while TCRdb's copy carries only in-frame clones and drops some. Among 9,500 to 12,000 clones listed, 50% to 65% were seen once. The germline CDR1 and CDR2 sequences are SGDLS and YYNGEE. This CDR3 spans 14 amino acids. The V and J ends lost 0 bases and 6 bases respectively, with 11 bases between them. This specimen belongs to a study of sequential checkpoint blockade in melanoma. On the study more broadly: Arm A got nivolumab then ipilimumab; arm B the reverse, 1:1.

Treatment reported: randomized to nivolumab then ipilimumab (arm A) or the reverse (arm B). No patient had prior DNA-damaging chemotherapy. Live CD3+CD8+ CD19− CD56− cells were sorted from PBMCs. J is TRBJ2-3 and V is TRBV9; D gene ambiguous. The sample here was CD8+ T cells sorted from blood (inferred from file names), taken from a patient given nivolumab and ipilimumab in sequence. The clonotype comes from a human donor with melanoma. CDR3 DNA sequence: TGTGCCAGCAGCGTAGTGTCTACCCCGGATACGCAGTATTTT. It encodes CASSVVSTPDTQYF.